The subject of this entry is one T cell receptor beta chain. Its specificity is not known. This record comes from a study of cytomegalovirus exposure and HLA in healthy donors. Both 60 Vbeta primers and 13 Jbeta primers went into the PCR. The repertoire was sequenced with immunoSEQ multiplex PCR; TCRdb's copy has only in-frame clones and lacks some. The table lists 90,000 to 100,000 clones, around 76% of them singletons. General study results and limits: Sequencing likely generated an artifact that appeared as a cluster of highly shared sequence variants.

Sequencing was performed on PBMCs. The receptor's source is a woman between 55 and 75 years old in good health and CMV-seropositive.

This CDR3 is CATSRERLAGNGEQYF. CDR3 DNA: TGTGCCACCAGCAGAGAACGGCTAGCGGGAAATGGCGAGCAGTACTTC. V is TRBV15 and J is TRBJ2-7, with 9 positions matching TRBD2. This CDR3 contains 16 residues. The germline gives CDR1 LNHNV, CDR2 YYDKDF (reference sequence). V was pared by 0 bases and J by 6 bases, with 9 bases of the junction left unmatched.